These T cell receptor beta chains were read from a single sample in a study of Graves' ophthalmopathy and Graves' hyperthyroidism. TCRdb processed the multiplex PCR reads anew with MiXCR; each CDR3 protein has one entry. Of about 740,000 distinct CDR3 sequences listed, roughly 40% were seen once; the top ten hold 40% to 55%. Input material: peripheral blood. The receptors derive from an adult man with Graves' ophthalmopathy. The CDR3 runs from the conserved cysteine through the conserved F or W. D genes are given only for firm matches. For some rows the clone size is stated as once, few or many, or as a class when expanded; others skip it.

clone size	V gene	D gene	J gene	CDR3 protein	CDR3 DNA
few	TRBV2	TRBD1	TRBJ2-7	CASSQDRGQGGHEQYF	TGTGCCAGCAGCCAAGATCGTGGACAGGGTGGCCACGAGCAGTACTTC
few	TRBV24-1	TRBD1	TRBJ2-7	CATSETGTGASYEQYF	TGTGCCACCAGTGAAACCGGGACAGGCGCTTCCTACGAGCAGTACTTC
few	TRBV20-1	-	TRBJ1-3	CSVKQGYGNTIYF	TGCAGTGTCAAACAGGGTTACGGAAACACCATATATTTT
-	TRBV29-1	TRBD1	TRBJ1-2	CSVEVDGQGVPYSGYTF	TGCAGCGTTGAAGTGGACGGCCAGGGGGTACCCTACTCGGGCTACACCTTC
many	TRBV6-5	-	TRBJ1-5	CASSETLYQPQHF	TGTGCCAGCAGCGAGACGTTGTATCAGCCCCAGCATTTT
-	TRBV4-3	-	TRBJ1-3	CASSQALSGNTIYF	TGCGCCAGCAGCCAAGCACTATCTGGAAACACCATATATTTT
many	TRBV10-1	-	TRBJ1-1	CASSESARHTEAFF	TGCGCCAGCAGTGAGTCCGCACGGCACACTGAAGCTTTCTTT
-	TRBV7-2	TRBD1	TRBJ2-7	CASSQDLGTGSEQYF	TGTGCCAGCAGCCAAGATCTCGGGACAGGGAGCGAGCAGTACTTC
-	TRBV19	TRBD1	TRBJ1-5	CASSVGQGYQPQHF	TGTGCCAGTAGTGTGGGACAGGGATATCAGCCCCAGCATTTT
-	TRBV19	-	TRBJ2-2	CASSMRRSGELFF	TGTGCCAGTAGTATGAGGAGGTCCGGGGAGCTGTTTTTT
many	TRBV7-6	-	TRBJ1-4	CASSSSDRGGEKLFF	TGTGCCAGCAGCTCCTCCGACAGAGGGGGTGAAAAACTGTTTTTT
-	TRBV20-1	-	TRBJ2-3	CSAGQLTDTQYF	TGCAGTGCCGGCCAGCTCACAGATACGCAGTATTTT
-	TRBV7-2	-	TRBJ1-6	CASSLDSGIGYNSPLHF	TGTGCCAGCAGCTTAGACTCGGGCATAGGATATAATTCACCCCTCCACTTT
many	TRBV2	TRBD1	TRBJ2-7	CASRDRGRNEQYF	TGTGCCAGCAGAGACAGGGGCAGGAACGAGCAGTACTTC
-	TRBV6-5	-	TRBJ1-1	CASTTPRLNTEAFF	TGTGCCAGCACCACGCCCAGACTGAACACTGAAGCTTTCTTT
few	TRBV10-3	TRBD1	TRBJ1-1	CASLFAGTGDTEAFF	TGTGCCAGCCTGTTCGCCGGGACAGGGGACACTGAAGCTTTCTTT
-	TRBV19	-	TRBJ1-5	CASSISAGNNQPQHF	TGTGCCAGTAGTATATCCGCGGGGAACAATCAGCCCCAGCATTTT
few	TRBV6-5	-	TRBJ2-7	CASGAGSTYEQYF	TGTGCCAGCGGGGCAGGGAGCACCTACGAGCAGTACTTC
-	TRBV9	TRBD2	TRBJ2-7	CASSPPGTSRDEQYF	TGTGCCAGCTCACCACCTGGGACTAGCAGGGACGAGCAGTACTTC
few	TRBV20-1	TRBD2	TRBJ2-5	CSATGLAGPAKETQYF	TGCAGTGCTACCGGACTAGCGGGGCCAGCAAAAGAGACCCAGTACTTC
-	TRBV19	-	TRBJ1-5	CASSMDPANNQPQHF	TGTGCCAGTAGTATGGATCCCGCCAACAATCAGCCCCAGCATTTT
-	TRBV5-1	-	TRBJ1-2	CASSFGNRIGNYGYTF	TGTGCCAGCAGCTTTGGGAACAGGATTGGAAACTATGGCTACACCTTC
-	TRBV5-1	-	TRBJ2-7	CASSQDLSFAYEQYF	TGCGCCAGCAGCCAAGATTTGAGCTTCGCCTACGAGCAGTACTTC
-	TRBV11-2	TRBD1	TRBJ1-1	CASSQVGQGSIEAFF	TGCGCCAGCAGCCAAGTGGGACAGGGTAGTATCGAAGCTTTCTTT
many	TRBV29-1	-	TRBJ2-7	CSVATGTYEQYF	TGCAGCGTTGCTACAGGGACCTACGAGCAGTACTTC
-	TRBV19	TRBD1	TRBJ1-5	CASSPGQGNGQPQHF	TGTGCCAGTAGTCCGGGACAGGGGAACGGTCAGCCCCAGCATTTT
-	TRBV7-2	-	TRBJ2-7	CASSYSRAAVLGGEQYF	TGTGCCAGCAGTTACTCGAGGGCCGCCGTACTTGGAGGGGAGCAGTACTTC
-	TRBV15	-	TRBJ2-2	CATSRYPGPSTGELFF	TGTGCCACCAGCAGATATCCGGGACCTTCAACCGGGGAGCTGTTTTTT
many	TRBV10-3	-	TRBJ1-5	CAISEGRGWNQPQHF	TGTGCCATCAGTGAGGGCAGGGGATGGAATCAGCCCCAGCATTTT
many	TRBV19	-	TRBJ2-5	CASSTIDREETQYF	TGTGCCAGTAGTACGATCGACAGAGAAGAGACCCAGTACTTC
few	TRBV2	TRBD2	TRBJ2-5	CASSGPTSGRVEETQYF	TGTGCCAGCAGTGGCCCGACTAGCGGGAGAGTTGAAGAGACCCAGTACTTC
few	TRBV5-6	TRBD1	TRBJ1-2	CASSSGTGAPSANYGYTF	TGTGCCAGCAGTTCCGGGACAGGGGCACCCTCAGCTAACTATGGCTACACCTTC
-	TRBV9	-	TRBJ2-1	CASSVATGFPHEQFF	TGTGCCAGCAGCGTAGCTACTGGGTTCCCACATGAGCAGTTCTTC
-	TRBV7-8	-	TRBJ2-2	CTSRDWAGGELFF	TGTACCAGCAGAGATTGGGCTGGCGGGGAGCTGTTTTTT
many	TRBV7-9	-	TRBJ1-2	CASSLTGSYGYTF	TGTGCCAGCAGCTTAACAGGCAGCTATGGCTACACCTTC
many	TRBV7-2	-	TRBJ2-7	CASSVSGNSYEQYF	TGTGCCAGCAGCGTTAGCGGAAACTCCTACGAGCAGTACTTC
many	TRBV7-9	-	TRBJ1-2	CASSLDRSGYTF	TGTGCCAGCAGCTTGGACAGAAGTGGCTACACCTTC
once	TRBV11-2	-	TRBJ1-1	CASSLVGRGVAEAFF	TGTGCCAGCAGTCTTGTGGGACGGGGGGTCGCTGAAGCTTTCTTT
-	TRBV7-3	-	TRBJ2-2	CASSFGRELHPGELFF	TGTGCCAGCAGCTTCGGACGGGAACTCCACCCCGGGGAGCTGTTTTTT
-	TRBV5-1	-	TRBJ2-7	CASSRIGTGEGEQYF	TGCGCCAGCAGCCGAATTGGGACGGGGGAAGGCGAGCAGTACTTC
-	TRBV4-1	-	TRBJ2-5	CASSQPEETQYF	TGCGCCAGCAGCCAACCAGAAGAGACCCAGTACTTC
-	TRBV9	TRBD1	TRBJ1-6	CAWSAGTGASPLHF	TGTGCCTGGAGCGCGGGGACAGGGGCATCACCCCTCCACTTT
-	TRBV12-3/TRBV12-4	-	TRBJ2-7	CASSFAGPLYEQYF	TGTGCCAGCAGTTTTGCAGGGCCCCTCTACGAGCAGTACTTC
-	TRBV2	TRBD1	TRBJ2-2	CASSHGQGVYTGELFF	TGTGCCAGCAGCCACGGACAGGGCGTATACACCGGGGAGCTGTTTTTT
-	TRBV25-1	-	TRBJ2-2	CASSYPGFTFPRTGELFF	TGTGCCAGCAGTTATCCAGGCTTCACCTTCCCAAGGACCGGGGAGCTGTTTTTT
once	TRBV24-1	-	TRBJ1-5	CASSPTGTINQPQHF	TGTGCCAGCAGTCCTACCGGGACAATTAATCAGCCCCAGCATTTT
-	TRBV10-3	TRBD1	TRBJ1-2	CAISVDRDGYTF	TGTGCCATCAGCGTGGACAGGGATGGCTACACCTTC
few	TRBV19	TRBD1	TRBJ1-6	CASSSGQGGFSPLHF	TGTGCCAGTAGCAGCGGACAGGGGGGGTTTTCACCCCTCCACTTT
few	TRBV19	TRBD1	TRBJ1-5	CASSITGGGSQPQHF	TGTGCCAGTAGTATCACAGGGGGTGGCAGTCAGCCCCAGCATTTT
few	TRBV11-1	-	TRBJ2-7	CASSLFTGSRELYF	TGTGCCAGCAGCTTATTCACGGGTTCGCGAGAGCTGTACTTC
many	TRBV19	-	TRBJ2-7	CASSTQGGYEQYF	TGTGCCAGTAGTACTCAGGGGGGCTACGAGCAGTACTTC
-	TRBV19	-	TRBJ1-6	CASSFWRNSPLHF	TGTGCCAGTAGTTTCTGGAGAAATTCACCCCTCCACTTT